This entry features one TCR beta chain sequence. V was pared by 0 bases and J by 4 bases, with 8 bases between. The CDR3 has 14 residues. CDR1 is ENHRY and CDR2 is SYGVKD in the germline V gene. This entry is derived from a study of blood T cell repertoires in COVID-19. The overall study: The origin of the acute and convalescent COVID-19 samples was the United States, Italy and Spain. T cells, B-cell-depleted T cells, or PBMCs provided the cDNA or gDNA that served as material.

Authors' methods: Estimated nucleated cell counts came from reference gene primer amplification. Produced via immunoSEQ multiplex PCR; TCRdb's table is partial and in-frame only. That table gives V, J and clone size, and the DNA gave D and trimming. The sample includes roughly 97,000 clones, roughly 90% of them seen just once. The chain combines TRBV10-3 with TRBJ2-3; a possible D gene is TRBD2 (6 bases). This receptor was obtained from a human donor in a cohort sampled during active COVID-19. The sample taken for sequencing was peripheral blood. As DNA, the CDR3 is TGTGCCATCAGTGAGTCGTCGGGGGCAGATACGCAGTATTTT. Translating gives CAISESSGADTQYF.